Following are 9 T cell receptor beta chains from one sample sequenced in a study of shared clonotypes between healthy human individuals. Clones were sequenced by immunoSEQ multiplex PCR, and TCRdb holds only the in-frame ones, with some missing. The table records a few million clones, roughly 92% of them present only once. Sequencing was done on a sample of naive CD4+ T cells sorted from blood. Documented subset: CD45RA+ positively selected. All receptors come from a man aged 18 to 30 in good health.

The chain is built from TRBV29-1 and TRBJ2-2, with D perhaps matching TRBD2 (6 bases). V dropped 5 bases and J dropped 1 base, with 11 bases sitting between them. This CDR3 region has 14 residues. The germline gives CDR1 SQVTM, CDR2 ANQGSEA. The CDR3 region is CSVREIENTGELFF. Here the CDR3 DNA reads TGCAGCGTTCGGGAGATAGAGAACACCGGGGAGCTGTTTTTT.

The rearrangement joins TRBV4-1 to TRBJ2-1; D is perhaps TRBD2 (5 bases). The CDR3 loop spans 16 amino acids. Looked up from germline, CDR1 is MGHRA and CDR2 is YSYEKL. The V gene lost 1 base and the J gene lost 5 bases, with 15 bases spanning the gap. The CDR3 reads CASSQVRLAGDNEQFF. The CDR3 DNA sequence: TGCGCCAGCAGCCAAGTTCGCCTAGCCGGAGACAATGAGCAGTTCTTC.

This clone was seen a few times. Other nucleotide sequences from this sample produce the same CDR3. The chain employs TRBV11-2 and TRBJ1-1, with D hard to call. Germline lookup yields CDR1 SGHAT and CDR2 FQNNGV. The CDR3 has 13 amino acids. V lost 1 base to trimming and J lost 0 bases, with 3 bases between them. Written as DNA, the CDR3 is TGTGCCAGCAGCTTAGGATTGAACACTGAAGCTTTCTTT. Its protein is CASSLGLNTEAFF. Based on the CDR3 plus reference TRBV11-2 and TRBJ1-1, the full variable domain is EAGVAQSPRYKIIEKRQSVAFWCNPISGHATLYWYQQILGQGPKLLIQFQNNGVVDDSQLPKDRFSAERLKGVDSTLKIQPAKLEDSAVYLCASSLGLNTEAFFGQGTRLTVV.

The genes are TRBV5-1 and TRBJ1-1; D is undetermined. Germline V gene data show CDR1 as SGHRS and CDR2 as YFSETQ. The V end lost 5 bases, the J end lost 8 bases, and 10 bases lay between the germline ends. The CDR3 length is 11 residues. CDR3 DNA sequence: TGCGCCAGCAGGAAGACGGTGGAAGCTTTCTTT. Encoded protein: CASRKTVEAFF.

V is TRBV7-9 and J is TRBJ2-1; a weak D match, TRBD2 (5 bases). Germline CDR1 and CDR2: SEHNR and FQNEAQ (reference sequence). V lost 4 bases and J lost 6, with 16 bases in between. This CDR3 contains 15 residues. The CDR3 sequence is CASSSYQDFTNEQFF. CDR3 DNA sequence: TGTGCCAGCAGCTCCTACCAGGACTTCACCAATGAGCAGTTCTTC.

The chain carries TRBV5-1 and TRBJ2-7, with D tentatively TRBD2 (7 bases). Germline V gives CDR1 SGHRS, CDR2 YFSETQ. Trimming stripped 7 bases from V and 1 base from J, with 21 bases between. The CDR3 sequence is 16 residues long. CDR3 amino acids: CASRSKGGGESYEQYF. In DNA form, the CDR3 reads TGCGCCAGCCGCTCAAAGGGGGGAGGGGAGTCCTACGAGCAGTACTTC.

This rearrangement joins TRBV6-1 to TRBJ2-1; D remains unclear. Trimming took 7 bases from V and 4 from J, leaving 14 bases between them. This CDR3 region has 14 residues. Germline CDR1 reads MNHNS; CDR2 reads SASEGT. The CDR3, as DNA: TGTGCCAGCAAGGCGTCAGACAAGTACAATGAGCAGTTCTTC. This codes for CASKASDKYNEQFF.

The gene calls are TRBV7-2 and TRBJ1-1, with D unclear. Trimming took 1 base from V and 2 from J, leaving 11 bases between them. This CDR3 is built from 15 residues. Germline V gene data show CDR1 as SGHTA and CDR2 as FQGNSA. CDR3 DNA sequence: TGTGCCAGCAGCTTAGGGCCCGGGGTTAACACTGAAGCTTTCTTT. It yields the protein CASSLGPGVNTEAFF.

The V gene is TRBV6-6, the J gene TRBJ1-2, with D possibly TRBD1 on 6 matching bases. Looked up from germline, CDR1 is MNHNY and CDR2 is SVGAGI (reference sequence). The CDR3 contains 14 residues. The V and J ends lost 6 bases and 4 bases respectively, with 15 bases between them. The CDR3 DNA is TGTGCCAGCAGAGCAGGGGCCTCCAGCTATGGCTACACCTTC. Translated, it gives CASRAGASSYGYTF.